The entry below gives a single TCR beta chain sequence along with its context. In this sample, this clonotype turned up many times. Its recognized antigen is unknown. One base away there is no much larger clone; base qualities are not given. This record comes from a study of spatial heterogeneity in lung cancer (dated by TCRdb to between 2019 and 2020). Some background on the complete study: Beta-chain transcripts were consistently detected in greater numbers than alpha-chain transcripts, which likely reflected higher beta-chain transcript abundance. In the raw uncorrected reads, each unique combination of TCR and UMI appeared on average more than ten times. In non-small cell lung cancer, the study quantitatively compared TCR alpha and beta repertoires across several tumor regions, matched nontumor lung, and blood. Nonsynonymous mutation counts, determined by whole-exome sequencing of tumor tissue, were related to features of the TCR repertoire. Both alpha and beta chains were TCR-sequenced in approximately 200 tumor regions, roughly 70 matched nontumor lung samples and around 50 PBMC samples obtained at surgery. Results the study describes overall, beyond this receptor: Ubiquitous expanded tumor TCRs were found in blood more often at tumor resection than at routine follow-up. Additional single-cell paired TCR alpha and beta sequencing was considered necessary to confirm, at a functional level, the hypothesis that regional TCRs recognize regional mutations.

The intended sense of this specimen's time point label: sample taken at primary tumor resection. Whole RNA extracted from tumor and nontumor lung tissue, or from cryopreserved PBMC samples, was used for TCR sequencing without cell sorting. Samples were obtained from approximately 77 patients with early-stage, untreated non-small cell lung cancer from the lung TRACERx cohort. Only patients with enough RNA available from two or more tumor regions were chosen for TCR sequencing. Trimming at the junction amounts to 0 bases on V and 4 bases on J, and the germline ends lie 19 bases apart. The germline V gene (reference sequence) specifies DFQATT as CDR1 and SNEGSKA as CDR2. The CDR3 runs 16 residues from the cysteine to the phenylalanine. Of all the DNA, just the CDR3 is kept, 48 bases in frame from base 1. The library was made by 5' RACE. The sequencer listed for this sample is NextSeq 500. To allow correction of PCR and sequencing errors, the TCR library protocol tagged every TCR cDNA molecule with a unique molecular identifier. In the paper's pipeline: TCR identification, UMI-based error correction and CDR3 extraction were all carried out with Decombinator tools. Expanded TCRs were defined as those above a frequency of 2 per 1,000, corresponding to the top 1% of the tumor frequency distribution. Renyi diversity was computed with the R vegan package after each repertoire had been subsampled 100 times to 5,000 TCRs. To build CDR3 similarity networks, amino acid triplet string-kernel similarity was used, and CDR3s were connected when their pairwise similarity was above 0.82. TCRdb trimmed the raw reads at Q25, called clones with MiXCR and kept productive beta chains. Rows are unified per CDR3 protein, each entry keeping the most common DNA and genes. Clone size and V and J calls follow TCRdb, not the original study. This sample comprises 25,000 or so distinct CDR3 sequences, about 3% of them detected only once. The ten largest clones capture more than 25% of the sample.

Specimen: PBMCs, collected at surgery. The chain uses TRBV20-1 and TRBJ2-7; the D gene is perhaps TRBD2, from 6 matching bases. The clonotype was recovered from a female donor with early-stage non-small cell lung cancer. The CDR3 region: CSARDVEGEGFYEQYF. The nucleotide sequence reads TGCAGTGCTAGAGACGTGGAGGGAGAGGGCTTTTACGAGCAGTACTTC.